Reported below is one TCR beta chain. This entry belongs to a study of blood T cell repertoires in COVID-19. Study background: Samples representing acute and convalescent COVID-19 were sourced from the United States, Italy and Spain.

With 6 bases clipped from V and 3 bases from J, the junction kept 10 bases outside the gene matches. Looked up from germline, CDR1 is MNHEY and CDR2 is SVGAGI. The CDR3 runs 15 residues. TCRdb's table, derived via immunoSEQ multiplex PCR, lists solely in-frame clones and lacks some. Of around 150,000 clones listed, roughly 84% are singletons. The receptor's source is a man aged 25-45 years with COVID-19, enrolled during active disease. Sequenced input: peripheral blood. The gene calls are TRBV6-5 and TRBJ2-7, with 8 bases matching TRBD2. The CDR3 DNA sequence: TGTGCCAGCAGGGACCGCGGGGGGAGCTACTACGAGCAGTACTTC. The encoded protein is CASRDRGGSYYEQYF.